This T cell receptor (beta chain) derives from a study of T cell responses to AZD1222 COVID-19 vaccine. The study's findings and limits: None of the repertoires were sampled until the peak T cell response had passed. Clonal diversity may have been underestimated, and the donors were mostly white British, with more females than males. With two AZD1222 doses given, Spike-specific TCR breadth and depth both rose.

TCRdb's copy holds only in-frame clones and misses some; the assay was immunoSEQ multiplex PCR. The top ten hold roughly a sixth of the sample, which has some 100,000 clones, roughly 89% seen once. Germline-derived CDR1 and CDR2 are MNHEY and SVGAGI. Trimming stripped 0 bases from V and 0 bases from J, with 9 bases between. CDR3 length equals 16 residues. As concerns this clone: Its antigen is undetermined.

The sequences come from peripheral blood, collected on day 0 of AZD1222 vaccination. The clonotype comes from an adult in good health. The chain carries TRBV6-5 and TRBJ2-4; D remains unclear. The CDR3 protein is CASSYSGWVAKNIQYF. CDR3 bases: TGTGCCAGCAGTTACTCGGGATGGGTAGCCAAAAACATTCAGTACTTC.